Listed here are 31 T cell receptor beta chains from one sample, sequenced in a study of glioma-infiltrating T cells after dendritic cell vaccination. TCRdb's copy holds only in-frame clones and misses some; the assay was immunoSEQ multiplex PCR. The top ten clones hold over 2% of a sample with around 90,000 clones, 81% of them seen once. Noted time point: after dendritic cell vaccination, including at tumor progression/relapse. This sample comprised blood, obtained after dendritic cell vaccination. The receptors come from a human donor with glioblastoma.

The chain couples TRBV10-3 to TRBJ1-5; D call uncertain. Germline lookup yields CDR1 ENHRY and CDR2 SYGVKD. This CDR3 has 16 residues. With 3 bases removed from V and 1 base from J, the gap between germline ends came to 13 bases. The chain's CDR3 is CAISDGSRGSNQPQHF. CDR3 nucleotide sequence: TGTGCCATCAGTGACGGGTCCCGAGGAAGCAATCAGCCCCAGCATTTT.

The J gene is TRBJ2-7, the V gene TRBV30, with 10 bases that match TRBD1. The germline gives CDR1 GTSNPN, CDR2 SVGIG (reference sequence). The V gene end was trimmed by 5 bases and the J gene end by 1 base; junction bases not matched to a gene: 5. The CDR3 has 14 residues. The CDR3 bases are TGTGCCTGGTTGACAGGGGGCGAATCCTACGAGCAGTACGTC. This sequence encodes CAWLTGGESYEQYV.

The V call is TRBV5-1, the J call TRBJ1-6; 11 bases match TRBD1. The CDR3 runs to 15 residues. Germline V lookup: CDR1 SGHRS, CDR2 YFSETQ. V lost 4 bases to trimming and J lost 6 bases; unmatched junction nucleotides: 3. CDR3 in amino acids: CASSPGQGANSPLHF. The CDR3, as DNA: TGCGCCAGCAGCCCCGGACAGGGGGCTAATTCACCCCTCCACTTT.

V and J are TRBV19 and TRBJ2-3; TRBD1 agrees at 7 bases. Germline assignment: CDR1 LNHDA and CDR2 SQIVND (reference sequence). This CDR3 contains 16 residues. V was pared by 1 base and J by 4 bases, with 8 bases of the junction left unmatched. The CDR3 is CASSIGGGRAPDTQYF. The DNA of the CDR3 is TGTGCCAGTAGTATAGGAGGGGGCAGGGCCCCAGATACGCAGTATTTT.

The rearrangement links TRBV6-1 to TRBJ2-2; D unresolved. Germline assignment: CDR1 MNHNS and CDR2 SASEGT. The CDR3 covers 13 residues. Trimming left V 2 bases short and J 5 bases short, with 6 bases between. The CDR3 here is CASSELGTGELFF. CDR3 bases: TGTGCCAGCAGTGAACTAGGTACCGGGGAGCTGTTTTTT.

This clone appeared once. V gene TRBV19 combines with J gene TRBJ2-1, with TRBD2 matching 12 bases. This CDR3 has 15 amino acids. The junction had 5 bases not matched to a gene; V was cut back by 6 bases and J by 5 bases. CDR1 is LNHDA and CDR2 is SQIVND in the germline V gene (reference sequence). In DNA form, the CDR3 reads TGTGCCAGTAGCCCTCGACTAGCGGGAGACAATGAGCAGTTCTTC. Translated, it gives CASSPRLAGDNEQFF.

The gene calls are TRBV2 and TRBJ2-2; 8 bases align to TRBD1. From germline, CDR1 is SNHLY and CDR2 FYNNEI. V was pared by 7 bases and J by 5 bases, with 9 bases of the junction left unmatched. The CDR3 consists of 15 residues. CDR3 coding DNA: TGTGCCAGCACCCCCGGACAGGGAGGTACCGGGGAGCTGTTTTTT. Protein product: CASTPGQGGTGELFF.

The chain carries TRBV10-3 and TRBJ2-1; TRBD2 aligns across 7 bases. The CDR3 extends over 13 amino acids. CDR1 and CDR2 from the germline V gene are ENHRY and SYGVKD. Germline trimming cut 4 bases from V and 7 bases from J; bases unmatched to any gene: 4. The CDR3 DNA sequence: TGTGCCATCAGTGGCGGGAGTCGGAATGAGCAGTTCTTC. Amino acids: CAISGGSRNEQFF.

This clone was seen more than once but under ten times. The genes are TRBV5-1 and TRBJ1-5; 8 bases align to TRBD1. CDR1 is SGHRS, CDR2 YFSETQ, per germline. This CDR3 is built from 14 residues. J was trimmed by 4 bases and V by 4 bases; bases with no gene match: 4. CDR3 DNA: TGCGCCAGCAGCGCCACAGGGGGGAATCAGCCCCAGCATTTT. This gives the protein CASSATGGNQPQHF.

The V gene is TRBV4-2, the J gene TRBJ2-5; TRBD1 might be the D (6 bases). Germline-derived CDR1 and CDR2 are LGHNA and YNFKEQ. This CDR3 has 17 amino acids. V lost 5 bases, J lost 1 base, and 20 bases lay in between. CDR3: CASSGHSDRYLQETQYF. CDR3 in DNA: TGTGCCAGCAGCGGTCACTCCGACAGGTACCTCCAAGAGACCCAGTACTTC.

This clone was recorded once. The same CDR3 also results from other DNA sequences found in this sample. The rearrangement uses TRBV18 and TRBJ2-1; perhaps TRBD1 as D (5 bases). Germline CDR1 KGHSH, CDR2 LQKENI. V shed 6 bases and J shed 1 base, with 10 bases lying between them. The CDR3 loop spans 14 amino acids. The CDR3 DNA sequence: TGTGCCAGCTCCCACGACAGATCCTACAATGAGCAGTTCTTC. It encodes CASSHDRSYNEQFF.

The rearrangement uses TRBV7-9 and TRBJ2-2; tentative D call: TRBD2 (7 bases). Trimming shortened V by 5 bases and J by 2 bases, and 15 bases separated the two germline ends. Per germline, CDR1 SEHNR and CDR2 FQNEAQ (reference sequence). The CDR3 is 16 residues long. The CDR3 loop reads CASSLKGGQNTGELFF. DNA of the CDR3: TGTGCCAGCAGCCTGAAGGGGGGGCAAAACACCGGGGAGCTGTTTTTT.

The rearrangement uses TRBV7-2 and TRBJ2-7; D might be TRBD1 (7 bases). Trimming removed 4 bases at V and 7 bases at J, with 20 bases between. Germline V gives CDR1 SGHTA, CDR2 FQGNSA. This CDR3 spans 15 amino acids. The CDR3 region has the DNA TGTGCCAGCAGCTCAGGGGGGACAGTTCTCCGTGAGCAGTACTTC. Translated: CASSSGGTVLREQYF.

The chain is built from TRBV25-1 and TRBJ2-5; TRBD1 agrees at 10 bases. Per the germline V gene, CDR1 is MGHDK and CDR2 is SYGVNS. The V gene end was trimmed by 6 bases and the J gene end by 4 bases; junction bases not matched to a gene: 8. The CDR3 runs to 15 residues. This CDR3 is CASSMTGGLRETQYF. CDR3 nucleotide sequence: TGTGCCAGCAGCATGACAGGGGGCTTGAGAGAGACCCAGTACTTC.

The genes are TRBV27 and TRBJ2-6; a weak D match, TRBD2 (5 bases). The CDR3 runs 18 residues. In germline, CDR1 is MNHEY, CDR2 SMNVEV (reference sequence). The V end was cut by 2 bases, the J end by 0 bases, with 14 bases between. The CDR3 DNA follows: TGTGCCAGCAGTTTAACGGAGGAGCAGCACTCTGGGGCCAACGTCCTGACTTTC. Translation gives CASSLTEEQHSGANVLTF.

This chain joins TRBV7-2 and TRBJ2-7; 7 bases line up with TRBD1. The CDR3 length is 13 residues. CDR1 and CDR2 (germline): SGHTA, FQGNSA. J gave up 7 bases and V 1 base, and 4 bases lay outside the gene matches. The CDR3 is CASSLGTGLEQYF. The CDR3 DNA reads as TGTGCCAGCAGCTTAGGGACAGGTCTGGAGCAGTACTTC.

The chain has TRBV4-1 and TRBJ1-5; D is uncertain. Trimming left V 4 bases short and J 5 bases short, with 18 bases between. Germline-derived CDR1 and CDR2 are MGHRA and YSYEKL. This CDR3 is built from 16 residues. CDR3 nucleotide sequence: TGCGCCAGCAGCCCCATCCAGGCAGGTGGTTATCAGCCCCAGCATTTT. This gives the protein CASSPIQAGGYQPQHF.

The CDR3 protein is CASSHLDLNTEAFF. In nucleotides, the CDR3 is TGCGCCAGCAGCCACTTGGACTTGAACACTGAAGCTTTCTTT. V is TRBV5-1 and J is TRBJ1-1; D gene ambiguous. V was cut by 4 bases and J by 0 bases, with 10 bases left in between. Germline loops: CDR1 SGHRS, CDR2 YFSETQ. The CDR3 loop spans 14 amino acids.

This clone appeared a single time. The chain joins TRBV18 to TRBJ2-1; 8 positions match TRBD2. This CDR3 region has 15 residues. CDR1 and CDR2 from the germline V gene are KGHSH and LQKENI. Trimming cost V 4 bases and J 4 bases; bases outside gene matches: 6. The CDR3, as DNA: TGTGCCAGCTCACAAGATAGCGGGGAATACAATGAGCAGTTCTTC. It yields the protein CASSQDSGEYNEQFF.

The chain employs TRBV5-1 and TRBJ2-2; D ambiguous. The CDR3 spans 13 residues. Trimming removed 1 base from V and 8 bases from J, with 9 bases in between. Germline lookup yields CDR1 SGHRS and CDR2 YFSETQ. This chain's CDR3 is CASSLIAEGELFF. The CDR3 bases are TGCGCCAGCAGCTTGATCGCGGAGGGGGAGCTGTTTTTT.

In its sample, this clone was seen once. V and J are TRBV7-9 and TRBJ1-1; D is uncertain. CDR3 length: 15 residues. V lost 1 base and J 0 bases, leaving 9 bases between the germline ends. Germline V lookup: CDR1 SEHNR, CDR2 FQNEAQ (reference sequence). CDR3 nucleotides: TGTGCCAGCAGCTTAGGAGCTGCAATGAACACTGAAGCTTTCTTT. Protein product: CASSLGAAMNTEAFF. Supplemented by reference TRBV7-9 and TRBJ1-1, the full variable domain reads DTGVSQNPRHKITKRGQNVTFRCDPISEHNRLYWYRQTLGQGPEFLTYFQNEAQLEKSRLLSDRFSAERPKGSFSTLEIQRTEQGDSAMYLCASSLGAAMNTEAFFGQGTRLTVV.

V gene TRBV6-1 combines with J gene TRBJ2-3, with D uncertain. V lost 3 bases and J lost 6, with 13 bases in between. The CDR3 sequence is 14 residues long. CDR1 and CDR2 (germline): MNHNS, SASEGT. The CDR3 DNA follows: TGTGCCAGCAGTGAGAGCAGGTCTGTGGATACGCAGTATTTT. Its protein product is CASSESRSVDTQYF.

The chain has TRBV5-1 and TRBJ2-2; TRBD2 is a possible D gene (6 bases). Germline lookup yields CDR1 SGHRS and CDR2 YFSETQ. Trimming pared 2 bases from V and 5 bases from J, leaving 13 bases between. The CDR3 length is 15 residues. CDR3 residues: CASSFGTAGTGELFF. CDR3 DNA: TGCGCCAGCAGCTTCGGGACTGCGGGGACCGGGGAGCTGTTTTTT.

V usage is TRBV5-1 and J usage is TRBJ1-2, with D perhaps TRBD1 (5 bases). From germline, CDR1 is SGHRS and CDR2 YFSETQ. This CDR3 has 14 amino acids. V gave up 1 base and J gave up 7 bases, with 14 bases separating them. The CDR3 DNA sequence: TGCGCCAGCAGCTTGACCCAGACAGCTGCTGGCTACACCTTC. This sequence encodes CASSLTQTAAGYTF.

The chain uses TRBV6-1 and TRBJ2-7, with 9 nucleotides matching TRBD1. Trimming took 0 bases from V and 5 from J; bases not matched to a gene: 8. The CDR3 consists of 16 residues. In germline, CDR1 is MNHNS, CDR2 SASEGT. Here the CDR3 DNA reads TGTGCCAGCAGTGAAGCGGGGACAGGGTGGGACAACGAGCAGTACGTC. Its protein is CASSEAGTGWDNEQYV.

V gene TRBV9 combines with J gene TRBJ2-5; 8 bases fit TRBD2. Germline CDR1 reads SGDLS; CDR2 reads YYNGEE. V trimming: 4 bases; J trimming: 5 bases; junction bases outside the gene matches: 13. This CDR3 region has 16 residues. The CDR3: CASSPREGAHVETQYF. The CDR3 bases are TGTGCCAGCAGCCCCCGGGAGGGAGCTCACGTGGAGACCCAGTACTTC.

This clone was observed a few times. The V call is TRBV29-1, the J call TRBJ2-1, with 9 nucleotides matching TRBD2. V lost 7 bases and J lost 7; bases outside the gene matches: 14. The CDR3 spans 15 residues. The germline V gene encodes CDR1 SQVTM and CDR2 ANQGSEA. In DNA form, the CDR3 reads TGCAGCGGACAAACGTGGCGCGGGGGGGCAAATGAGCAGTTCTTC. It is translated as CSGQTWRGGANEQFF.

The chain is built from TRBV7-2 and TRBJ2-2; TRBD2 is a possible D gene (6 bases). The CDR3 contains 14 residues. CDR1 is SGHTA and CDR2 is FQGNSA in the germline V gene. V gave up 4 bases and J gave up 5 bases, with 11 bases separating them. CDR3 DNA sequence: TGTGCCAGCAGCTCCGCCCGGGGGACCGGGGAGCTGTTTTTT. It encodes CASSSARGTGELFF.

The rearrangement joins TRBV10-3 to TRBJ2-2, with D tentatively TRBD1 (6 bases). The ends were cut back, 6 bases at V and 7 bases at J, with 18 bases in the middle. The CDR3 spans 15 residues. Germline lookup yields CDR1 ENHRY and CDR2 SYGVKD. The CDR3 nucleotides are TGTGCCATCAGGGCCCAGGGCGGCAGGGGCGGGGAGCTGTTTTTT. Translating it yields CAIRAQGGRGGELFF.

The chain couples TRBV6-1 to TRBJ1-5; D not certain. V lost 6 bases to trimming and J lost 5 bases, with 11 bases between them. CDR1 and CDR2 from the germline V gene are MNHNS and SASEGT. The CDR3 extends over 13 amino acids. CDR3 in amino acids: CASRRQPDQPQHF. The CDR3 DNA reads TGTGCCAGCAGGAGGCAGCCTGATCAGCCCCAGCATTTT.

This chain links TRBV27 with TRBJ2-7; TRBD2 is a possible D gene (6 bases). Germline CDR1 and CDR2: MNHEY and SMNVEV (reference sequence). This CDR3 spans 18 amino acids. Trimming cost V 2 bases and J 0 bases, with 20 bases left between them. The CDR3, as DNA: TGTGCCAGCAGTTTAGCGGGAAGCTTCGGGCGGAGCTCCTACGAGCAGTACTTC. This encodes CASSLAGSFGRSSYEQYF.